A single sample gave rise to the 19 T cell receptor beta chains below, sequenced in a study of beta chain features in type 1 diabetes. Every isolated RNA sample was fully reverse transcribed, so sequencing captured expressed TCRB transcripts. Profiled with immunoSEQ multiplex PCR; TCRdb holds only in-frame clones, not every one. The sample lists fewer than 400,000 clones; approximately 8.2% were seen once. The sample was central memory CD4+ T cells from blood. The receptors were sampled from a woman under 30 in good health.

This clone has a count of ten or more. The CDR3 DNA is TGTGCCAGCAGCCCGGATAGGCCCGAGCAGTTCTTC. Protein product: CASSPDRPEQFF. The V and J genes are TRBV7-2 and TRBJ2-1; no clear D. Between the trimmed V and J ends, which lost 5 bases and 10 bases, there was a span of 12 bases. Germline V gene data show CDR1 as SGHTA and CDR2 as FQGNSA. The length of the CDR3 is 12 residues.

V gene TRBV28 combines with J gene TRBJ1-2; unclear D gene. Trimming shortened V by 3 bases and J by 7 bases, and 18 bases separated the two germline ends. This CDR3 spans 15 amino acids. Germline CDR1 is MDHEN and CDR2 is SYDVKM. In DNA, the CDR3 is TGTGCCAGCAGTTTGTATGGAGGATCCCCAGGTGGCTACACCTTC. Translating it yields CASSLYGGSPGGYTF.

V and J are TRBV7-2 and TRBJ2-1; 7 bases match TRBD2. This CDR3 comprises 15 residues. With V trimmed by 5 bases and J by 7 bases, 11 bases remained unmatched. Germline V CDR1 and CDR2: SGHTA, FQGNSA. The CDR3 coding sequence is TGTGCCAGCAGCCCCGGACTAGTGTCAGCTAATGAGCAGTTCTTC. Translation: CASSPGLVSANEQFF.

V usage is TRBV27 and J usage is TRBJ2-3, with no clear D. The V and J ends lost 3 bases and 6 bases respectively, with 4 bases between them. This CDR3 is built from 11 residues. Germline V gene sequence: CDR1 MNHEY, CDR2 SMNVEV (reference sequence). The CDR3 here is CASSFADTQYF. Here the CDR3 DNA reads TGTGCCAGCAGTTTTGCGGATACGCAGTATTTT.

This clone has only a few counts. The DNA of the CDR3 is TGTGCCAGTAGTCCGGGACAGGAGACGACTGGCTACACCTTC. This sequence encodes CASSPGQETTGYTF. The chain recombines TRBV19 with TRBJ1-2, with TRBD1 identical over 8 bases. From germline, CDR1 is LNHDA and CDR2 SQIVND (reference sequence). Losses at the gene ends were 5 bases for V and 7 bases for J; bases not matched to a gene: 9. This CDR3 is built from 14 residues.

This chain links TRBV21-1 with TRBJ2-1; the D segment call TRBD2 is taken from the table without a DNA check. TRBV21-1 is a pseudogene. The CDR3 extends over 17 amino acids. The CDR3 nucleotides are TGTGCCAGCAGCAAAGGTTCTAGGCGTAGCTCCTACAATGAGCAGTTCTTC. Its protein product is CASSKGSRRSSYNEQFF.

This clone was picked up a small number of times. The chain joins TRBV10-3 to TRBJ2-3, with 8 bases aligning to TRBD2. V dropped 10 bases and J dropped 4; count of bases not matched to a gene: 10. The CDR3 loop spans 14 amino acids. The germline CDR1 and CDR2 sequences are ENHRY and SYGVKD. Here the CDR3 reads CATRAGERPDTQYF. CDR3 nucleotide sequence: TGTGCCACCAGAGCGGGAGAGCGGCCAGATACGCAGTATTTT.

The table lists this clone with many counts. CDR3 sequence (DNA): TGCGCCAGCAGCCTCTACAGGGGCACCGGGGAGCTGTTTTTT. Protein product: CASSLYRGTGELFF. V usage is TRBV4-1 and J usage is TRBJ2-2; 7 bases match TRBD1. This CDR3 has 14 amino acids. Germline CDR1 reads MGHRA; CDR2 reads YSYEKL. V lost 4 bases to trimming and J lost 4 bases; unmatched junction nucleotides: 3.

Comment on this clone: Additional DNA sequences in this sample encode the identical CDR3. The CDR3 sequence is CASSFDGRATDTQYF. The DNA for the CDR3 is TGTGCCAGCAGCTTTGACGGGAGGGCAACAGATACGCAGTATTTT. The chain uses TRBV7-2 and TRBJ2-3, with 8 bases aligning to TRBD2. J was trimmed by 3 bases and V by 3 bases; bases with no gene match: 5. Germline values: CDR1 SGHTA, CDR2 FQGNSA. The CDR3 runs 15 residues.

The V call is TRBV7-8, the J call TRBJ2-5, with 7 bases identical to TRBD2. Looked up from germline, CDR1 is SGHVS and CDR2 is FQNEAQ. Germline trimming cut 2 bases from V and 3 bases from J; bases unmatched to any gene: 9. This CDR3 comprises 16 residues. The CDR3 is CASSLSSALAEETQYF. CDR3 DNA sequence: TGTGCCAGCAGCTTAAGTTCGGCGCTAGCGGAAGAGACCCAGTACTTC.

This clone showed up just a few times. This chain connects TRBV11-2 to TRBJ2-7; 10 bases align to TRBD2. Losses at the gene ends were 3 bases for V and 2 bases for J; bases not matched to a gene: 10. The CDR3 runs 17 residues. Germline V gene data show CDR1 as SGHAT and CDR2 as FQNNGV. The CDR3 region is CASSFLAGERGTYEQYF. The CDR3 coding sequence is TGTGCCAGCAGCTTTCTAGCGGGAGAAAGGGGGACCTACGAGCAGTACTTC.

The chain is built from TRBV29-1 and TRBJ2-7; D not certain. The CDR3 contains 13 residues. V dropped 1 base and J dropped 0 bases, with 7 bases sitting between them. Germline loops: CDR1 SQVTM, CDR2 ANQGSEA. For the CDR3, the DNA is TGCAGCGTTGAAGTATCGGCCTCCTACGAGCAGTACTTC. Translating gives CSVEVSASYEQYF.

This clone came up a few times. J is TRBJ2-7 and V is TRBV7-2; the match to TRBD2 covers 11 bases. The CDR3 loop spans 16 amino acids. Germline CDR1 and CDR2: SGHTA and FQGNSA. After removal of 5 bases from V and 0 bases from J, the junction contained 6 bases not matched to a gene. In nucleotides, the CDR3 is TGTGCCAGCAGCCAACAACTAGCGGGAGCCTCCTACGAGCAGTACTTC. Translation gives CASSQQLAGASYEQYF.

In DNA, the CDR3 is TGTGCCAGCTCAGAAAGGACAGGGAATAACTATGGCTACACCTTC. This encodes CASSERTGNNYGYTF. The rearrangement uses TRBV18 and TRBJ1-2; 8 bases match TRBD1. The germline CDR1 and CDR2 sequences are KGHSH and LQKENI. The CDR3 runs to 15 residues. V dropped 5 bases and J dropped 1; count of bases not matched to a gene: 6.

This chain connects TRBV28 to TRBJ2-4; 9 bases map to TRBD2. Trimming removed 6 bases from V and 1 base from J; junction bases left unmatched: 19. In germline, CDR1 is MDHEN, CDR2 SYDVKM. The CDR3 consists of 20 residues. The CDR3 nucleotides are TGTGCCAGCAGACCTTCCACTTGGCGGGAGGGCAAAAAGGCCAAAAACATTCAGTACTTC. Its translation: CASRPSTWREGKKAKNIQYF.

This clone has more than one count but fewer than ten. The rearrangement joins TRBV5-6 to TRBJ2-1, with D tentatively TRBD2 (5 bases). Germline V lookup: CDR1 SGHDT, CDR2 YYEEEE. There are 14 residues in the CDR3. V gave up 2 bases and J gave up 6 bases, with 12 bases separating them. The chain's CDR3 is CASSFPPSGNEQFF. The CDR3 region has the DNA TGTGCCAGCAGCTTCCCCCCGAGCGGCAATGAGCAGTTCTTC.

The gene calls are TRBV19 and TRBJ2-1; D not certain. Germline CDR1 reads LNHDA; CDR2 reads SQIVND (reference sequence). V gave up 7 bases and J gave up 0 bases, with 7 bases separating them. The CDR3 covers 13 residues. The CDR3 DNA follows: TGTGCCAGTAAGCGCAGCTCCTACAATGAGCAGTTCTTC. Its protein product is CASKRSSYNEQFF.

In its sample, this clone was seen many times. The chain has TRBV4-3 and TRBJ2-7; D not certain. This CDR3 has 16 amino acids. Germline CDR1 LGHNA, CDR2 YSLEER. With 0 bases removed from V and 3 bases from J, the gap between germline ends came to 15 bases. The CDR3 bases are TGCGCCAGCAGCCAAGATCAGGCTGGGATCCACTACGAGCAGTACTTC. It is translated as CASSQDQAGIHYEQYF.

This clone was picked up many times. The CDR3 DNA reads TGCAGCGTCGCCGGGACTAGCGGGAGCACAGATACGCAGTATTTT. This sequence encodes CSVAGTSGSTDTQYF. This chain uses TRBV29-1 with TRBJ2-3, with 12 nucleotides matching TRBD2. V lost 6 bases and J lost 0; bases outside the gene matches: 4. This CDR3 spans 15 amino acids. Germline V gene lookup returns CDR1 SQVTM and CDR2 ANQGSEA.